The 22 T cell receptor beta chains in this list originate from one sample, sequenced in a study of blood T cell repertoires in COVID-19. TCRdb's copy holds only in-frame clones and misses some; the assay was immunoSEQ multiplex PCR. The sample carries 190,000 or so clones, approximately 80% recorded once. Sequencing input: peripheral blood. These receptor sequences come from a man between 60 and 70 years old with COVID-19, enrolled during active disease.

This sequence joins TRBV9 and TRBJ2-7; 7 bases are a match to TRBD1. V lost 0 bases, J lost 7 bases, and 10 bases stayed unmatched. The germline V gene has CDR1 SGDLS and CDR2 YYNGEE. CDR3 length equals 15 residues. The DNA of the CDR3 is TGTGCCAGCAGCGTAGGCGCAGGGGGTTCGTGGGAGCAGTACTTC. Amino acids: CASSVGAGGSWEQYF.

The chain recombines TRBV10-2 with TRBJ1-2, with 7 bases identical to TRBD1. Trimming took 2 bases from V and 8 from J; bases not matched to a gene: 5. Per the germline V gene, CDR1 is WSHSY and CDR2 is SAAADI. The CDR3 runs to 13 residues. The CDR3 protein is CASSEQGDRGYTF. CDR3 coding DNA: TGCGCCAGCAGTGAGCAGGGGGATAGAGGCTACACCTTC.

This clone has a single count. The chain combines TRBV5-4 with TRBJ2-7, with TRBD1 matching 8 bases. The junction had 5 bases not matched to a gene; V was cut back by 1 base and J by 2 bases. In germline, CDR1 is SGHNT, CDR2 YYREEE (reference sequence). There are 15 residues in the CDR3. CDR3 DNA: TGTGCCAGCAGCTTGAGGCAGGGGGCGGCCTACGAGCAGTACTTC. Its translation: CASSLRQGAAYEQYF.

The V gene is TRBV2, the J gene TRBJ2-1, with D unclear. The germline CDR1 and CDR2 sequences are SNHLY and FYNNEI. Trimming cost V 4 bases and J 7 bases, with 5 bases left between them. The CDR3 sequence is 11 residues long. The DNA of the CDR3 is TGTGCCAGCAGTGGTCTGAATGAGCAGTTCTTC. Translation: CASSGLNEQFF.

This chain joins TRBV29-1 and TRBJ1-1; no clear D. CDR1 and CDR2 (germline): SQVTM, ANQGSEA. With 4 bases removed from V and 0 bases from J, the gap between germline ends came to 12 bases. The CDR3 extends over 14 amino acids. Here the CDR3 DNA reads TGCAGCGTTGGGTCAGGACTTATGAACACTGAAGCTTTCTTT. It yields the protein CSVGSGLMNTEAFF.

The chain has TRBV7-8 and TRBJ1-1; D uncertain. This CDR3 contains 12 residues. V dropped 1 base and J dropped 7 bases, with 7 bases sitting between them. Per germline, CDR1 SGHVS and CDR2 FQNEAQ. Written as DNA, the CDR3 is TGTGCCAGCAGCTTAGTTTCGGGTGAAGCTTTCTTT. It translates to CASSLVSGEAFF. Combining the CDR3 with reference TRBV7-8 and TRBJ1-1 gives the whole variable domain GAGVSQSPRYKVAKRGQDVALRCDPISGHVSLFWYQQALGQGPEFLTYFQNEAQLDKSGLPSDRFFAERPEGSVSTLKIQRTQQEDSAVYLCASSLVSGEAFFGQGTRLTVV.

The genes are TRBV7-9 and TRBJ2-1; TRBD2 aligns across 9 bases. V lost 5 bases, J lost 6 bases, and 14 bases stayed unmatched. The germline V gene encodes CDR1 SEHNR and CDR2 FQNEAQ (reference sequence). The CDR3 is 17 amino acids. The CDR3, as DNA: TGTGCCAGCAGCCCCCCCAGGGGCGGGAGGGCATTCAATGAGCAGTTCTTC. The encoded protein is CASSPPRGGRAFNEQFF.

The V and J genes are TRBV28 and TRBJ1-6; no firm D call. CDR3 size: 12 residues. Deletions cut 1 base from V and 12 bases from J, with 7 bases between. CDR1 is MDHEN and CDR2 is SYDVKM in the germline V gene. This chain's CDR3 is CASSLFPEPLHF. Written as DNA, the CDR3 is TGTGCCAGCAGTTTATTTCCAGAACCCCTCCACTTT.

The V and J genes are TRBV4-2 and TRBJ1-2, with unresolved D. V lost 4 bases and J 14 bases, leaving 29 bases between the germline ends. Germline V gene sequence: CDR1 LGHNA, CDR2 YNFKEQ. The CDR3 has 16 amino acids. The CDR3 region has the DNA TGTGCCAGCAGCCGGGCGAAAGACGGGCAGGAGGGTTGGAGAACCTTC. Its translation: CASSRAKDGQEGWRTF.

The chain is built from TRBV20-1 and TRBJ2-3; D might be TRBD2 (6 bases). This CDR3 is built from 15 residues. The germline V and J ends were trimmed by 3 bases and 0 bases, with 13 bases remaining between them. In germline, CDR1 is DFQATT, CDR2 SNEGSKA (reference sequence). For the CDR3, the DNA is TGCAGTGCTAGTAAATATCGGGGGAGCACAGATACGCAGTATTTT. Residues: CSASKYRGSTDTQYF.

The CDR3 DNA sequence: TGCAGTGCTAGTGAGGGCCGGAATGAAAAACTGTTTTTT. This sequence encodes CSASEGRNEKLFF. The chain couples TRBV20-1 to TRBJ1-4; D not certain. The CDR3 loop spans 13 amino acids. The germline CDR1 and CDR2 sequences are DFQATT and SNEGSKA (reference sequence). V lost 3 bases to trimming and J lost 5 bases, with 10 bases between them.

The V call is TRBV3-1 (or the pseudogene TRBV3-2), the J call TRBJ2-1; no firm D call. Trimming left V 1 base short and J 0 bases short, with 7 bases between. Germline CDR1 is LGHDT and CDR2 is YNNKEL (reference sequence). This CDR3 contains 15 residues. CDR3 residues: CASSQVRSSYNEQFF. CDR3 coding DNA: TGTGCCAGCAGCCAAGTAAGGAGCTCCTACAATGAGCAGTTCTTC.

For the CDR3, the DNA is TGTGCCAGCAGCTTGCGGGTGCCTGGAAACACCATATATTTT. Translated, it gives CASSLRVPGNTIYF. The chain uses TRBV5-4 and TRBJ1-3; D remains unclear. The V gene's germline CDR1 is SGHNT and CDR2 YYREEE (reference sequence). V was pared by 1 base and J by 2 bases, with 7 bases between. This CDR3 has 14 residues.

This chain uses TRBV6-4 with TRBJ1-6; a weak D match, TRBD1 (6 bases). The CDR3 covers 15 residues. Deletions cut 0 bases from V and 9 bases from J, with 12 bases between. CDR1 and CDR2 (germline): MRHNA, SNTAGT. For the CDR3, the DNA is TGTGCCAGCAGTGACTCTACAGGGCGTAGTTCACCCCTCCACTTT. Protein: CASSDSTGRSSPLHF.

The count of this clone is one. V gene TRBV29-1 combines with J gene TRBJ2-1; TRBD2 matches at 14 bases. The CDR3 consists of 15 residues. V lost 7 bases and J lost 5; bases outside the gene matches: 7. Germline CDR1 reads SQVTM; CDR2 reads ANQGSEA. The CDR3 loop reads CSARGLAGGHNEQFF. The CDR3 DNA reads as TGCAGCGCCCGTGGACTAGCGGGGGGACACAATGAGCAGTTCTTC.

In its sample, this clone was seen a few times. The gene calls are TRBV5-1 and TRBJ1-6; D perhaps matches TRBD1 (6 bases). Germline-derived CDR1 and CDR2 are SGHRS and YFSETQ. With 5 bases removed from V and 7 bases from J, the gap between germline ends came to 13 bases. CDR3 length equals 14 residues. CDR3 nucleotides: TGCGCCAGCAGAAGGGACACCACAAATTCACCCCTCCACTTT. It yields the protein CASRRDTTNSPLHF.

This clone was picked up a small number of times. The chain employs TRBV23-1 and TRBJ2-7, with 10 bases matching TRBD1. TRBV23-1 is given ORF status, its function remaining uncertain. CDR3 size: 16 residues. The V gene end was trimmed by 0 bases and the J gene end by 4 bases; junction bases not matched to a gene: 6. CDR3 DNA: TGCGCCAGCAGTCAATCTGAAGGACAGGGGGGATACGAGCAGTACTTC. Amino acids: CASSQSEGQGGYEQYF.

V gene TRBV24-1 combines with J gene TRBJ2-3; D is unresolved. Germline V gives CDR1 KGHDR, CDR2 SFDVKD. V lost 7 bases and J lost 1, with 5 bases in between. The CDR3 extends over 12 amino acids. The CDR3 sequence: CATSEGTDTQYF. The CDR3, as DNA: TGTGCCACCAGCGAGGGCACAGATACGCAGTATTTT.

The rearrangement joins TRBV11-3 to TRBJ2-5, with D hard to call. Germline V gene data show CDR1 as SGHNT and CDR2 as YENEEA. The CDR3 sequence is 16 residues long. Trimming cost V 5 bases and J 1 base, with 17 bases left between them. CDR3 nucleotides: TGTGCCAGCAGCCCGATGTCCCAAGGCGGCCAAGAGACCCAGTACTTC. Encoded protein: CASSPMSQGGQETQYF.

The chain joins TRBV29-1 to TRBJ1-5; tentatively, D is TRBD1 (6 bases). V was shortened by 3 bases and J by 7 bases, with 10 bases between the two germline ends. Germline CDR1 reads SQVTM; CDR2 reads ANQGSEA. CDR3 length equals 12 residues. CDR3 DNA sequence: TGCAGCGTTGAGGCAGGGGACCAGCCCCAGCATTTT. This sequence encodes CSVEAGDQPQHF.

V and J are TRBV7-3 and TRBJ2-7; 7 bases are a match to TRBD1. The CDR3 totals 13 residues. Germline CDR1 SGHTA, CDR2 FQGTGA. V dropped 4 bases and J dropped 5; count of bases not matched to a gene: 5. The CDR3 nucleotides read TGTGCCAGCAGCTCCCAACAGGGGAACGAGCAGTACTTC. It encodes CASSSQQGNEQYF.

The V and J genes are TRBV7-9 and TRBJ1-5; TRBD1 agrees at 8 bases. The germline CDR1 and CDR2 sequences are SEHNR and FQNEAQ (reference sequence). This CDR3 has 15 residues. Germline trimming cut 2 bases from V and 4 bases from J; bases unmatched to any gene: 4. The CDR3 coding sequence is TGTGCCAGCAGCTTATCCGGACAGGGAAATCAGCCCCAGCATTTT. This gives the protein CASSLSGQGNQPQHF.